The 21 T cell receptor beta chains presented below share a single source sample, sequenced in a study of T-cell reconstitution after alpha-beta-depleted transplantation in children. For TCRbeta, the library was prepared with unique molecular identifiers. TCRdb itself ran the PCR reads through MiXCR, one entry per CDR3 protein. Here the sample spans roughly 500,000 distinct CDR3 sequences, roughly 18% being singletons. The source was PBMCs from the stem cell graft donor, collected from the stem cell graft. These receptors were taken from a human donor who donated a stem cell graft to a child with acute lymphoblastic leukemia.

This clonotype was seen only a few times. The V and J genes are TRBV7-9 and TRBJ1-5, with no clear D. V lost 5 bases and J 2 bases, leaving 10 bases between the germline ends. The CDR3 is made up of 14 amino acids. Germline assignment: CDR1 SEHNR and CDR2 FQNEAQ (reference sequence). CDR3: CASSKDPRNQPQHF. CDR3 DNA: TGTGCCAGCAGCAAGGACCCCCGCAATCAGCCCCAGCATTTT.

This chain links TRBV11-1 with TRBJ2-7; possibly TRBD1 or TRBD2 for D (5 bases each). V was clipped by 4 bases and J by 1 base, with 14 bases between them. The CDR3 is 15 amino acids. From germline, CDR1 is SGHAT and CDR2 FQDESV (reference sequence). In DNA form, the CDR3 reads TGTGCCAGCAGCTCCCGAGGGACCGCTTCCTACGAGCAGTACTTC. As protein: CASSSRGTASYEQYF.

The J gene is TRBJ2-5, the V gene TRBV16, with no clear D. Trimming took 4 bases from V and 5 from J, leaving 11 bases between them. From germline, CDR1 is KGHSY and CDR2 FQNENV. This CDR3 has 13 residues. CDR3 loop: CASSLIRWETQYF. The CDR3 bases are TGTGCCAGCAGCCTTATACGGTGGGAGACCCAGTACTTC.

This clonotype was detected ten times or more. The rearrangement uses TRBV20-1 and TRBJ2-2; 10 bases agree with TRBD2. This CDR3 is built from 16 residues. CDR1 and CDR2 (germline): DFQATT, SNEGSKA (reference sequence). Germline trimming cut 6 bases from V and 1 base from J; bases unmatched to any gene: 8. The CDR3 nucleotides are TGCAGTGCCCCTACCATAGCGGGAGGGAACACCGGGGAGCTGTTTTTT. It encodes CSAPTIAGGNTGELFF.

In this sample, this clonotype turned up a few times. J is TRBJ2-1 and V is TRBV12-3 or TRBV12-4, with D unresolved. Trimming left V 4 bases short and J 0 bases short, with 10 bases between. The CDR3 length is 15 residues. CDR3 nucleotides: TGTGCCAGCAGTTCCCGGACCACCTCCTACAATGAGCAGTTCTTC. This codes for CASSSRTTSYNEQFF.

This clonotype occurred a few times. This chain joins TRBV5-1 and TRBJ2-1; 9 positions match TRBD2. Germline values: CDR1 SGHRS, CDR2 YFSETQ. The junction had 10 bases not matched to a gene; V was cut back by 0 bases and J by 0 bases. CDR3 size: 19 residues. The CDR3 spells CASSLVPSGTPSSYNEQFF. The CDR3 DNA reads as TGCGCCAGCAGCTTGGTGCCTAGCGGGACCCCCAGCTCCTACAATGAGCAGTTCTTC.

The rearrangement uses TRBV12-3 or TRBV12-4 and TRBJ1-4; D is ambiguous. The CDR3 sequence is 15 residues long. Trimming removed 5 bases from V and 9 bases from J, with 19 bases in between. CDR3 amino acids: CASSPPDKLVKKLFF. The CDR3 nucleotides are TGTGCCAGCAGTCCCCCCGACAAGCTTGTCAAAAAACTGTTTTTT.

V is TRBV29-1 and J is TRBJ2-7; no firm D call. The CDR3 has 11 amino acids. The V and J ends lost 3 bases and 3 bases respectively, with 6 bases between them. Germline values: CDR1 SQVTM, CDR2 ANQGSEA. CDR3 protein: CSVDGVYEQYF. In nucleotides, the CDR3 is TGCAGCGTTGACGGAGTCTACGAGCAGTACTTC.

This clonotype was observed a handful of times. The chain carries TRBV5-1 and TRBJ2-3; D gene unclear. Trimming pared 0 bases from V and 14 bases from J, leaving 16 bases between. The CDR3 is 13 residues long. Germline loops: CDR1 SGHRS, CDR2 YFSETQ. CDR3 residues: CASSLGRWAGPYF. The CDR3, as DNA: TGCGCCAGCAGCTTGGGTCGGTGGGCAGGACCGTATTTT.

V and J are TRBV7-9 and TRBJ2-5; maybe TRBD1 (5 bases). Trimming shortened V by 1 base and J by 2 bases, and 11 bases separated the two germline ends. Germline V gene data show CDR1 as SEHNR and CDR2 as FQNEAQ (reference sequence). This CDR3 is built from 15 residues. CDR3 region: CASSLVGTGQETQYF. The CDR3 DNA is TGTGCCAGCAGCTTAGTGGGAACAGGTCAAGAGACCCAGTACTTC.

The gene calls are TRBV7-2 and TRBJ2-2; the D is unclear. This CDR3 region has 14 residues. Trimming cost V 5 bases and J 3 bases, with 10 bases left between them. Per the germline V gene, CDR1 is SGHTA and CDR2 is FQGNSA. The chain's CDR3 is CASSALVDTGELFF. CDR3 bases: TGTGCCAGCAGCGCGCTGGTCGACACCGGGGAGCTGTTTTTT.

This clonotype has a handful of counts. The chain recombines TRBV11-2 with TRBJ1-1; D remains ambiguous. V lost 4 bases to trimming and J lost 7 bases, with 10 bases between them. The CDR3 extends over 12 amino acids. The germline CDR1 and CDR2 sequences are SGHAT and FQNNGV. CDR3 residues: CASSSSRLEAFF. CDR3 DNA sequence: TGTGCCAGCAGCTCAAGCCGACTTGAAGCTTTCTTT. The full variable domain, rest sourced from reference TRBV11-2 and TRBJ1-1, is EAGVAQSPRYKIIEKRQSVAFWCNPISGHATLYWYQQILGQGPKLLIQFQNNGVVDDSQLPKDRFSAERLKGVDSTLKIQPAKLEDSAVYLCASSSSRLEAFFGQGTRLTVV.

This clonotype was found a few times. The V call is TRBV7-6, the J call TRBJ2-3; D remains unclear. V was trimmed by 5 bases and J by 3 bases, leaving 6 bases between them. This CDR3 comprises 12 residues. Germline CDR1 reads SGHVS; CDR2 reads FNYEAQ. CDR3 sequence (DNA): TGTGCCAGCAGCGCGGAGACAGATACGCAGTATTTT. It specifies CASSAETDTQYF.

This chain links TRBV29-1 with TRBJ2-1, with D maybe TRBD2 (5 bases). The ends were cut back, 5 bases at V and 7 bases at J, with 18 bases in the middle. Germline V gives CDR1 SQVTM, CDR2 ANQGSEA. The CDR3 sequence is 14 residues long. CDR3 sequence reads: CSVLGPSAENEQFF. The CDR3 region has the DNA TGCAGCGTTTTAGGCCCCTCAGCGGAGAATGAGCAGTTCTTC.

This rearrangement joins TRBV6-2 or TRBV6-3 to TRBJ2-5; the D call may be TRBD1 or TRBD2 (5 bases each). Trimming removed 5 bases from V and 5 bases from J, with 18 bases in between. Germline values: CDR1 MNHEY, CDR2 SVGEGT. The CDR3 contains 15 residues. This CDR3 reads CASSRPGPIMETQYF. In nucleotides, the CDR3 is TGTGCCAGCAGTCGACCGGGACCCATAATGGAGACCCAGTACTTC.

Only a few counts were recorded for this clonotype. The J gene is TRBJ2-5, the V gene TRBV15, with D maybe TRBD2 (6 bases). Trimming removed 2 bases at V and 4 bases at J, with 17 bases between. The CDR3 is 16 amino acids. CDR1 and CDR2 from the germline V gene are LNHNV and YYDKDF (reference sequence). CDR3 region: CATSRPGGEWGETQYF. The DNA for the CDR3 is TGTGCCACCAGCAGACCTGGCGGGGAATGGGGAGAGACCCAGTACTTC. Looking up the rest from reference TRBV15 and TRBJ2-5 gives the full variable domain: DAMVIQNPRYQVTQFGKPVTLSCSQTLNHNVMYWYQQKSSQAPKLLFHYYDKDFNNEADTPDNFQSRRPNTSFCFLDIRSPGLGDTAMYLCATSRPGGEWGETQYFGPGTRLLVL.

The chain employs TRBV30 and TRBJ1-2; tentatively, D is TRBD1 (6 bases). Per the germline V gene, CDR1 is GTSNPN and CDR2 is SVGIG (reference sequence). The V end lost 0 bases, the J end lost 6 bases, and 20 bases lay between the germline ends. The CDR3 spans 16 residues. CDR3 sequence: CAWSVVAWDKRHGYTF. The DNA of the CDR3 is TGTGCCTGGAGTGTCGTGGCTTGGGACAAGAGGCATGGCTACACCTTC.

This clonotype occurred a few times. V and J are TRBV5-1 and TRBJ2-5, with D unclear. V was cut by 0 bases and J by 2 bases, with 8 bases left in between. Germline assignment: CDR1 SGHRS and CDR2 YFSETQ. The CDR3 is 14 residues long. CDR3 amino acids: CASSLEAIQETQYF. The DNA of the CDR3 is TGCGCCAGCAGCTTGGAGGCCATTCAAGAGACCCAGTACTTC.

This clonotype was counted between two and nine times. The chain couples TRBV29-1 to TRBJ2-1; possibly TRBD1 or TRBD2 for D (6 bases each). The germline gives CDR1 SQVTM, CDR2 ANQGSEA. Deletions cut 7 bases from V and 4 bases from J, with 14 bases between. The CDR3 is 13 amino acids. The CDR3 nucleotides read TGCAGCGAAGTAGGGGGGTCTTACAATGAGCAGTTCTTC. Its translation: CSEVGGSYNEQFF.

This clonotype was detected ten times or more. The chain carries TRBV29-1 and TRBJ2-1, with TRBD1 identical over 9 bases. V lost 7 bases, J lost 13 bases, and 14 bases stayed unmatched. CDR3 length: 13 residues. Germline CDR1 is SQVTM and CDR2 is ANQGSEA. In nucleotides, the CDR3 is TGCAGCGCGTCACTACAGGGGGCCCATCCCCAGTTCTTC. Translating gives CSASLQGAHPQFF.

This clonotype was counted only a few times. The chain couples TRBV12-3 or TRBV12-4 to TRBJ1-1; D unresolved. This CDR3 has 14 amino acids. The V end was cut by 6 bases, the J end by 1 base, with 12 bases between. The CDR3 spells CASSPGLPNTEAFF. The CDR3 DNA sequence: TGTGCCAGCAGCCCCGGACTGCCGAACACTGAAGCTTTCTTT.